Sequencing of this T cell receptor beta chain was carried out in a study of a mutant IDH1 vaccine in newly diagnosed glioma. Study-level information: The study gave patients eight vaccinations in weeks 1, 3, 5, 7, 11, 15, 19, 23. Patients began vaccination 4-6 weeks after radiotherapy alone, or with temozolomide cycles.

Trimming at V came to 5 bases and at J to 0 bases, leaving 11 bases not matched to a gene. The CDR3 covers 17 residues. Germline V gives CDR1 SGDLS, CDR2 YYNGEE. This table comes from immunoSEQ multiplex PCR, and its TCRdb copy is limited to in-frame clones, with some not included. The profile shows about 40,000 clones, roughly 90% of them singletons. This sample's time point: week 5, during vaccination. With topical imiquimod, each dose of the vaccine consisted of 300 ug of mutant IDH1 20-mer peptide. Study findings and constraints: Immune responses arising from the vaccine appeared in approximately 93% of patients.

Remarks on this clone: Its cognate antigen is unknown.

The chain is built from TRBV9 and TRBJ1-1; 9 bases are a match to TRBD1. The sample was PBMCs, taken from a glioma patient whose treatment included an IDH1 peptide vaccine. The receptor was isolated from a man between 50 and 59 years old with glioma. DNA of the CDR3: TGTGCCAGCAGGTCCCGGGACAGGGAATGGGTGAACACTGAAGCTTTCTTT. Protein sequence: CASRSRDREWVNTEAFF.